This T cell receptor (beta chain) was documented in a study of shared T cell receptors in the human thymus. In this sample, this clone turned up once. Other DNA variants within this sample encode the same CDR3. This table comes from immunoSEQ multiplex PCR, and its TCRdb copy is limited to in-frame clones, with some not included. Of some 760,000 clones listed, 70% to 90% are singletons. V was trimmed by 2 bases and J by 2 bases, leaving 6 bases between them. The CDR3 totals 13 residues. Germline-derived CDR1 and CDR2 are MNHEY and SMNVEV (reference sequence). These data are also associated with another study on human thymus T cells. In that study: Thymic material originated from resections removed in the course of corrective heart surgery. Across thymic and blood repertoires, the usage of V and J genes appeared to be biased. Related work showed strongly overlapping thymic repertoires across unrelated individuals.

The rearrangement links TRBV27 to TRBJ1-2; TRBD1 is a possible D gene (5 bases). This receptor was identified in a girl under two years old with a congenital heart defect. Sequencing used thymocytes. DNA for the CDR3: TGTGCCAGCAGTTTAAACAGGAACTATGGCTACACCTTC. This codes for CASSLNRNYGYTF.